This TCR beta chain was observed in a study of glioma-infiltrating T cells after dendritic cell vaccination. All glioblastoma patients lacked an isocitrate dehydrogenase mutation. TCRdb's table, derived via immunoSEQ multiplex PCR, lists solely in-frame clones and lacks some. Among under 130,000 clones listed, about four fifths were seen once. V was clipped by 5 bases and J by 1 base, with 14 bases between them. CDR3 size: 15 residues. The germline gives CDR1 KGHSY, CDR2 FQNENV. The V and J genes are TRBV16 and TRBJ1-1; possible D gene TRBD1, 5 bases. This receptor was identified in a human donor with glioblastoma. Sequencing used blood, obtained before dendritic cell vaccination. CDR3 DNA: TGTGCCAGCAGCGAGAGATTAGGGGCGAACACTGAAGCTTTCTTT. Translating it yields CASSERLGANTEAFF.